This passage covers 24 T cell receptor beta chains from one sample sequenced in a study of blood T cell repertoires in COVID-19. Using immunoSEQ multiplex PCR, the repertoire was profiled, and TCRdb retains in-frame clones only, with some absent. The sample records more than 110,000 clones, more than 75% being singletons. Sequencing was performed on peripheral blood. The origin of the receptors is a middle-aged woman with acute or convalescent COVID-19.

The V and J genes are TRBV28 and TRBJ2-3, with 7 positions matching TRBD1. From germline, CDR1 is MDHEN and CDR2 SYDVKM. The CDR3 has 17 amino acids. The J segment lost 3 bases and the V segment lost 5 bases, leaving 14 bases of the junction unmatched. The DNA for the CDR3 is TGTGCCAGCAGTCCACATCCCCCGACAGGGCGGACAGATACGCAGTATTTT. It codes for CASSPHPPTGRTDTQYF.

The V call is TRBV7-2, the J call TRBJ1-1; D is perhaps TRBD1 (5 bases). The CDR3 totals 14 residues. Germline assignment: CDR1 SGHTA and CDR2 FQGNSA. The V end was cut by 2 bases, the J end by 3 bases, with 10 bases between. CDR3 nucleotide sequence: TGTGCCAGCAGCTTACAACAGGTTTACACTGAAGCTTTCTTT. Its protein product is CASSLQQVYTEAFF.

The chain links TRBV7-9 to TRBJ2-1, with a tentative D call TRBD1 (8 bases). V was cut by 5 bases and J by 4 bases, with 21 bases left in between. Germline V gene data show CDR1 as SEHNR and CDR2 as FQNEAQ (reference sequence). The length of the CDR3 is 17 residues. The CDR3 DNA follows: TGTGCCAGCAGCCCCCGGGGGGACAGGAGCCTTTACAATGAGCAGTTCTTC. This gives the protein CASSPRGDRSLYNEQFF.

The genes are TRBV24-1 and TRBJ2-7, with D possibly matching TRBD1 (6 bases). Germline V gives CDR1 KGHDR, CDR2 SFDVKD. The ends were cut back, 4 bases at V and 3 bases at J, with 18 bases in the middle. CDR3 length: 16 amino acids. CDR3 coding DNA: TGTGCCACCAGTGAGTCCTCTACAGGGCTAGGCTACGAGCAGTACTTC. This codes for CATSESSTGLGYEQYF.

The chain is built from TRBV11-2 and TRBJ2-3; the D gene is possibly TRBD2 (6 bases). The V end lost 4 bases, the J end lost 5 bases, and 16 bases lay between the germline ends. This CDR3 region has 15 residues. Germline CDR1 and CDR2: SGHAT and FQNNGV. The CDR3 loop is CASSSQEGREDTQYF. The CDR3 nucleotides read TGTGCCAGCAGCTCCCAGGAGGGACGGGAAGATACGCAGTATTTT.

V usage is TRBV27 and J usage is TRBJ1-1, with D uncertain. Trimming pared 4 bases from V and 1 base from J, leaving 22 bases between. This CDR3 spans 18 amino acids. CDR1 and CDR2 (germline): MNHEY, SMNVEV (reference sequence). The CDR3 loop reads CASSSRGRRSMANTEAFF. DNA of the CDR3: TGTGCCAGCAGTTCCCGAGGAAGGAGGAGTATGGCGAACACTGAAGCTTTCTTT.

This clone was seen only a few times. The chain uses TRBV18 and TRBJ1-1; 7 bases line up with TRBD1. After removal of 3 bases from V and 5 bases from J, the junction contained 3 bases not matched to a gene. This CDR3 has 13 residues. From germline, CDR1 is KGHSH and CDR2 LQKENI. CDR3 region: CASSPTGRTEAFF. For the CDR3, the DNA is TGTGCCAGCTCACCGACAGGGAGGACTGAAGCTTTCTTT.

This clone was found once. The rearrangement links TRBV7-9 to TRBJ1-1; D might be TRBD1 (6 bases). Trimming pared 0 bases from V and 0 bases from J, leaving 8 bases between. This CDR3 region has 15 residues. The germline gives CDR1 SEHNR, CDR2 FQNEAQ (reference sequence). The CDR3 loop is CASSLATGMNTEAFF. CDR3 DNA: TGTGCCAGCAGCTTAGCGACAGGCATGAACACTGAAGCTTTCTTT. Supplemented by reference TRBV7-9 and TRBJ1-1, the full variable domain reads DTGVSQNPRHKITKRGQNVTFRCDPISEHNRLYWYRQTLGQGPEFLTYFQNEAQLEKSRLLSDRFSAERPKGSFSTLEIQRTEQGDSAMYLCASSLATGMNTEAFFGQGTRLTVV.

The chain joins TRBV21-1 to TRBJ2-7; the table's D call, TRBD2, has no DNA check behind it. TRBV21-1 is labeled a pseudogene. This CDR3 contains 18 residues. CDR3: CASNFTSGTTLPIDEQYF. The DNA for the CDR3 is TGTGCCAGCAACTTTACTTCCGGGACTACCCTACCTATTGACGAGCAGTACTTC.

The chain employs TRBV6-2 or TRBV6-3 and TRBJ1-2; 7 bases line up with TRBD1. CDR3 length: 13 residues. V was pared by 2 bases and J by 10 bases, with 7 bases of the junction left unmatched. Germline V gene sequence: CDR1 MNHEY, CDR2 SVGEGT. CDR3 nucleotides: TGTGCCAGCAGTTACACCGGGACAGCAGCCTACACCTTC. Residues: CASSYTGTAAYTF.

The chain recombines TRBV7-9 with TRBJ1-2; TRBD1 matches 8 bases. The CDR3 contains 14 residues. The germline V gene encodes CDR1 SEHNR and CDR2 FQNEAQ (reference sequence). Unmatched junction bases numbered 7, after V lost 3 bases and J lost 7 bases. The DNA of the CDR3 is TGTGCCAGCAGCTTGGGTTTCAGGGGGCCTGGCTACACCTTC. This codes for CASSLGFRGPGYTF.

CDR3: CSAYGRVLAEEKLFF. Here the CDR3 DNA reads TGCAGCGCTTATGGCCGAGTCTTGGCGGAGGAAAAACTGTTTTTT. This rearrangement joins TRBV29-1 to TRBJ1-4; D gene unclear. Trimming cost V 7 bases and J 8 bases, with 23 bases left between them. From germline, CDR1 is SQVTM and CDR2 ANQGSEA. The CDR3 loop spans 15 amino acids.

CDR3 coding DNA: TGTGCCAGCAGCCCAGACAGGGGGGGTGTTCATTATTTT. The encoded protein is CASSPDRGGVHYF. The V call is TRBV12-3 or TRBV12-4, the J call TRBJ2-3, with TRBD1 identical over 9 bases. V shed 6 bases, J shed 15 bases, and the junction held 13 bases outside the gene matches. This CDR3 is built from 13 residues.

The chain links TRBV4-3 to TRBJ2-2; a weak D match, TRBD1 (6 bases). The CDR3 has 16 residues. The V gene's germline CDR1 is LGHNA and CDR2 YSLEER. Between the trimmed V and J ends, which lost 4 bases and 3 bases, there was a span of 15 bases. The CDR3 DNA is TGCGCCAGCAGCCGCACAGGGATCCTGGACACCGGGGAGCTGTTTTTT. This translates into CASSRTGILDTGELFF.

Judged by abundance, this clone is medium-sized. The chain uses TRBV29-1 and TRBJ2-7; 10 bases are a match to TRBD1. After removal of 6 bases from V and 2 bases from J, the junction contained 4 bases not matched to a gene. The CDR3 is 13 residues long. The V gene's germline CDR1 is SQVTM and CDR2 ANQGSEA. CDR3 bases: TGCAGCGTGGGGACAGGGGAACCCTACGAGCAGTACTTC. Translated: CSVGTGEPYEQYF.

The V gene is TRBV18, the J gene TRBJ1-2; 9 nucleotides agree with TRBD1. The length of the CDR3 is 15 residues. V gave up 3 bases and J gave up 2 bases; unmatched junction bases: 4. Germline CDR1 and CDR2: KGHSH and LQKENI. Written as DNA, the CDR3 is TGTGCCAGCTCACCGGACAGGGGTCGGAACTATGGCTACACCTTC. This codes for CASSPDRGRNYGYTF. The full variable domain, completed using reference TRBV18 and TRBJ1-2, is NAGVMQNPRHLVRRRGQEARLRCSPMKGHSHVYWYRQLPEEGLKFMVYLQKENIIDESGMPKERFSAEFPKEGPSILRIQQVVRGDSAAYFCASSPDRGRNYGYTFGSGTRLTVV.

The gene calls are TRBV4-3 and TRBJ1-5; 7 nucleotides line up with TRBD1. Trimming at V came to 2 bases and at J to 10 bases, leaving 5 bases not matched to a gene. Germline V gene lookup returns CDR1 LGHNA and CDR2 YSLEER. The CDR3 extends over 13 amino acids. The CDR3 coding sequence is TGCGCCAGCAGCCAACACAGACAGGGACCCCAGCATTTT. It codes for CASSQHRQGPQHF.

The CDR3 region is CASTEAGTNTEAFF. For the CDR3, the DNA is TGTGCCAGCACCGAAGCCGGGACAAACACTGAAGCTTTCTTT. The chain uses TRBV28 and TRBJ1-1, with TRBD1 as a possible D gene (6 bases). Trimming removed 7 bases from V and 2 bases from J, with 14 bases in between. CDR1 and CDR2 (germline): MDHEN, SYDVKM. The CDR3 is made up of 14 amino acids.

V gene TRBV4-3 combines with J gene TRBJ2-7; TRBD2 aligns across 13 bases. The length of the CDR3 is 15 residues. Germline loops: CDR1 LGHNA, CDR2 YSLEER. Trimming at V came to 2 bases and at J to 12 bases, leaving 10 bases not matched to a gene. The CDR3 protein is CASSQTRELAGGLYF. The CDR3 coding sequence is TGCGCCAGCAGCCAAACTAGAGAACTAGCGGGAGGGTTGTACTTC.

The V gene is TRBV7-9, the J gene TRBJ2-7; 7 bases line up with TRBD2. V trimming: 3 bases; J trimming: 3 bases; junction bases outside the gene matches: 5. The V gene's germline CDR1 is SEHNR and CDR2 FQNEAQ (reference sequence). This CDR3 spans 14 amino acids. The CDR3 region is CASSFGGGGYEQYF. The CDR3, as DNA: TGTGCCAGCAGCTTCGGCGGGGGAGGCTACGAGCAGTACTTC.

The chain employs TRBV10-3 and TRBJ2-1, with 9 bases identical to TRBD2. The CDR3 is made up of 16 amino acids. Germline V gives CDR1 ENHRY, CDR2 SYGVKD. V was clipped by 5 bases and J by 3 bases; unmatched bases: 8. CDR3 sequence: CAISNTTSGVYNEQFF. In DNA form, the CDR3 reads TGTGCCATCAGTAATACGACTAGCGGAGTCTACAATGAGCAGTTCTTC.

This chain joins TRBV5-1 and TRBJ2-5; a weak D match, TRBD2 (7 bases). The CDR3 contains 14 residues. V lost 0 bases and J 5 bases, leaving 11 bases between the germline ends. The V gene's germline CDR1 is SGHRS and CDR2 YFSETQ. In DNA, the CDR3 is TGCGCCAGCAGCTTGGGCAGGGGAGGGGAGACCCAGTACTTC. Translating gives CASSLGRGGETQYF.

This clone was recorded a few times. The gene calls are TRBV7-8 and TRBJ1-5; D uncertain. V lost 5 bases to trimming and J lost 5 bases, with 10 bases between them. CDR1 is SGHVS, CDR2 FQNEAQ, per germline. The CDR3 spans 13 residues. The CDR3 sequence is CASSRNLDQPQHF. For the CDR3, the DNA is TGTGCCAGCAGCCGAAATCTTGATCAGCCCCAGCATTTT.

The V call is TRBV5-8, the J call TRBJ2-5; D call uncertain. CDR3 size: 12 residues. In germline, CDR1 is SGHTS, CDR2 YDEGEE. V lost 3 bases, J lost 1 base, and 4 bases lay in between. DNA for the CDR3: TGTGCCAGCAGCTCATTCCAAGAGACCCAGTACTTC. Translating gives CASSSFQETQYF.